These 18 T cell receptor beta chains were all obtained from the same sample, sequenced in a study of blood T cell repertoires in COVID-19. Produced via immunoSEQ multiplex PCR; TCRdb's table is partial and in-frame only. Among about 360,000 clones listed, about 88% were seen once. Sequenced: peripheral blood. Receptors originate from a woman aged 55-70 years with COVID-19, enrolled during active disease.

This clone was seen a handful of times. The chain links TRBV6-2 or TRBV6-3 to TRBJ2-2; possibly TRBD2 for D (5 bases). The germline CDR1 and CDR2 sequences are MNHEY and SVGEGT. Trimming shortened V by 0 bases and J by 6 bases, and 17 bases separated the two germline ends. The CDR3 contains 17 residues. CDR3 amino acids: CASSYSPGSRFPGELFF. The CDR3, as DNA: TGTGCCAGCAGTTACTCGCCGGGGTCCAGATTCCCCGGGGAGCTGTTTTTT.

This clone showed up just a few times. V is TRBV7-2 and J is TRBJ2-5; 8 positions match TRBD2. V trimming: 1 base; J trimming: 5 bases; junction bases outside the gene matches: 9. This CDR3 is built from 16 residues. CDR1 is SGHTA, CDR2 FQGNSA, per germline. The CDR3 DNA reads as TGTGCCAGCAGCTTAGGAATCGCGGGGGGCCTGGAGACCCAGTACTTC. Translation: CASSLGIAGGLETQYF.

The rearrangement links TRBV7-7 to TRBJ2-7; 8 bases match TRBD2. J was trimmed by 1 base and V by 1 base; bases with no gene match: 3. The germline gives CDR1 SSHAT, CDR2 FNYEAQ (reference sequence). The CDR3 runs 15 residues. CDR3 protein: CASSLERGTSYEQYF. DNA of the CDR3: TGTGCCAGCAGCTTAGAGCGGGGGACTTCCTACGAGCAGTACTTC.

V gene TRBV7-3 combines with J gene TRBJ2-3; D is possibly TRBD2 (6 bases). The germline V gene encodes CDR1 SGHTA and CDR2 FQGTGA. Trimming cost V 4 bases and J 5 bases, with 13 bases left between them. The CDR3 is made up of 14 amino acids. The CDR3 protein is CASSSSGGEDTQYF. DNA of the CDR3: TGTGCCAGCAGCTCCTCCGGAGGGGAAGATACGCAGTATTTT.

This sequence joins TRBV5-1 and TRBJ1-4, with TRBD1 matching over 7 bases. Per germline, CDR1 SGHRS and CDR2 YFSETQ. V trimming: 4 bases; J trimming: 3 bases; junction bases outside the gene matches: 6. This CDR3 comprises 15 residues. The CDR3 DNA is TGCGCCAGCAGCCGCAGACAGGGAGCTAATGAAAAACTGTTTTTT. Residues: CASSRRQGANEKLFF. Full variable domain (remainder filled in from reference TRBV5-1 and TRBJ1-4): KAGVTQTPRYLIKTRGQQVTLSCSPISGHRSVSWYQQTPGQGLQFLFEYFSETQRNKGNFPGRFSGRQFSNSRSEMNVSTLELGDSALYLCASSRRQGANEKLFFGSGTQLSVL.

J is TRBJ2-1 and V is TRBV10-2; a weak D match, TRBD1 (6 bases). This CDR3 is 15 amino acids long. Germline V gene lookup returns CDR1 WSHSY and CDR2 SAAADI. V lost 7 bases and J lost 3, with 16 bases in between. CDR3 region: CASTRGPIHYNEQFF. CDR3 bases: TGCGCCAGCACCAGGGGACCGATCCACTACAATGAGCAGTTCTTC.

CDR3 in amino acids: CASSYLGGGVSDTQYF. The CDR3 DNA sequence: TGTGCCAGCAGTTACTTGGGCGGGGGGGTCTCAGATACGCAGTATTTT. The chain uses TRBV6-2 or TRBV6-3 and TRBJ2-3; the match to TRBD2 covers 9 bases. The J segment lost 4 bases and the V segment lost 1 base, leaving 6 bases of the junction unmatched. Germline CDR1 MNHEY, CDR2 SVGEGT. The CDR3 runs 16 residues.

DNA for the CDR3: TGTGCCAGCATACGTGCCCCCCAGGGGACCAAAAACATTCAGTACTTC. As protein: CASIRAPQGTKNIQYF. The genes are TRBV28 and TRBJ2-4, with D possibly TRBD1 on 6 matching bases. CDR1 and CDR2 from the germline V gene are MDHEN and SYDVKM. CDR3 size: 16 residues. Trimming stripped 7 bases from V and 2 bases from J, with 18 bases between.

This chain uses TRBV7-8 with TRBJ2-7; maybe TRBD1 (5 bases). The V end lost 4 bases, the J end lost 2 bases, and 18 bases lay between the germline ends. CDR1 is SGHVS and CDR2 is FQNEAQ in the germline V gene. CDR3 length equals 16 residues. Written as DNA, the CDR3 is TGTGCCAGCAGCTCATCCAGGACATTACGAGCCTACGAGCAGTACTTC. This gives the protein CASSSSRTLRAYEQYF.

The rearrangement links TRBV20-1 to TRBJ2-3; tentatively, D is TRBD1 (5 bases). This CDR3 comprises 11 residues. The V gene lost 8 bases and the J gene lost 6 bases, with 12 bases spanning the gap. Germline lookup yields CDR1 DFQATT and CDR2 SNEGSKA (reference sequence). CDR3 DNA sequence: TGCAGTAAGGAGAAGGGGGATACGCAGTATTTT. This translates into CSKEKGDTQYF.

Note on this clone: One end of the junction does not line up with germline, which may come from a read error. This chain joins TRBV3-1 (or the pseudogene TRBV3-2) and TRBJ1-2, with TRBD1 as a possible D gene (5 bases). The CDR3 contains 13 residues. Per the germline V gene, CDR1 is LGHDT and CDR2 is YNNKEL (reference sequence). CDR3 amino acids: CASNQDSNYGYTF. The CDR3 bases are TGTGCCAGCAACCAAGACAGTAACTATGGCTACACCTTC.

The V call is TRBV3-1 (or the pseudogene TRBV3-2), the J call TRBJ2-5; TRBD2 aligns across 10 bases. After removal of 1 base from V and 5 bases from J, the junction contained 13 bases not matched to a gene. Germline values: CDR1 LGHDT, CDR2 YNNKEL (reference sequence). This CDR3 is 18 amino acids long. The CDR3 protein is CASSQGAGAGGPRETQYF. In DNA form, the CDR3 reads TGTGCCAGCAGCCAAGGGGCGGGAGCGGGGGGGCCCCGCGAGACCCAGTACTTC.

This clone was picked up one time. The CDR3 nucleotides are TGTGCCAGCAGCGTAGGGGCTGGATGGACCCAGTACTTC. It translates to CASSVGAGWTQYF. The V and J genes are TRBV27 and TRBJ2-5; the D gene is possibly TRBD1 (5 bases). The CDR3 has 13 residues. Trimming took off 6 bases at V and 7 bases at J, with 15 bases between the two ends. Germline lookup yields CDR1 MNHEY and CDR2 SMNVEV (reference sequence).

The chain couples TRBV2 to TRBJ2-1; 11 bases map to TRBD2. Germline V gives CDR1 SNHLY, CDR2 FYNNEI. With 7 bases clipped from V and 7 bases from J, the junction kept 3 bases outside the gene matches. The CDR3 has 13 amino acids. CDR3 in DNA: TGTGCCAGCATAGCGGGGGGGCAAAATGAGCAGTTCTTC. It codes for CASIAGGQNEQFF.

This chain links TRBV10-3 with TRBJ2-3; 7 bases line up with TRBD1. Germline lookup yields CDR1 ENHRY and CDR2 SYGVKD. V shed 2 bases and J 11 bases; nucleotides not matched to a gene: 13. The CDR3 consists of 15 residues. CDR3 region: CAISEGTANHVEQYF. The CDR3 DNA sequence: TGTGCCATCAGTGAGGGGACAGCCAACCATGTGGAGCAGTATTTT.

V is TRBV4-1 and J is TRBJ1-5; maybe TRBD1 (5 bases). The CDR3 has 13 residues. Germline V gives CDR1 MGHRA, CDR2 YSYEKL. V lost 9 bases and J lost 4, with 13 bases in between. The CDR3 region has the DNA TGCGCCAGTAGTGGACACCTTAATCAGCCCCAGCATTTT. This encodes CASSGHLNQPQHF.

The genes are TRBV19 and TRBJ2-3, with a possible D match to TRBD2 (5 bases). CDR3 size: 13 residues. Germline V lookup: CDR1 LNHDA, CDR2 SQIVND (reference sequence). V was pared by 4 bases and J by 9 bases, with 14 bases between. DNA for the CDR3: TGTGCCAGTAGTAGGACTGCTTCTGGGACGCAGTATTTT. Its protein product is CASSRTASGTQYF.

This chain connects TRBV11-2 to TRBJ1-2; D ambiguous. Per the germline V gene, CDR1 is SGHAT and CDR2 is FQNNGV. This CDR3 is 15 amino acids long. V gave up 2 bases and J gave up 2 bases, with 12 bases separating them. The CDR3 DNA is TGTGCCAGCAGCTTAACTCTTAGCGGAAACTATGGCTACACCTTC. As protein: CASSLTLSGNYGYTF.